This TCR beta chain came from a study of blood T cell repertoires in COVID-19. Some clones are missing from TCRdb's copy, which holds only in-frame ones; the method was immunoSEQ multiplex PCR. The sample gives about 170,000 clones, 75% to 85% of which show up once; around 15% is in the top ten. The V gene's germline CDR1 is MNHNY and CDR2 SVGAGI (reference sequence). CDR3 length equals 14 residues. The V and J ends lost 2 bases and 10 bases respectively, with 12 bases between them. The chain uses TRBV6-6 and TRBJ1-6; D is undetermined. The specimen sequenced was PBMCs or T cells enriched from blood (not recorded which). This TCR was recovered from a man in his fifties who had recovered from COVID-19. The CDR3, as DNA: TGTGCCAGCAGTTACCCCGAGGAGAACTCACCCCTCCACTTT. Translation gives CASSYPEENSPLHF.